The rows below give T cell receptor beta chains drawn from one sample of a study of T cells in Graves' hyperthyroidism and ophthalmopathy. TCRdb reprocessed the multiplex PCR reads with MiXCR, giving one entry per CDR3 protein. The table has hundreds of thousands of distinct CDR3 sequences, approximately 36% seen once. Sequencing used blood. The receptors were sampled from a middle-aged woman with Graves' hyperthyroidism. Each CDR3 is given without its conserved first and last residue. Clone size is not always given. Where it is, it says once, few, many or a class for expanded clones.

abundance: .; len: 14; v_gene: TRBV28; CDR3aa: ASSLSGTGVPYEQY
abundance: few; len: 13; v_gene: TRBV6-5; CDR3aa: ASSYTGPQGYGYT
abundance: many; len: 12; v_gene: TRBV5-6; CDR3aa: ASSADGGYTEAF
abundance: .; len: 14; v_gene: TRBV7-2; CDR3aa: ASSLISWQEGERLF
abundance: few; len: 12; v_gene: TRBV6-2/TRBV6-3; CDR3aa: ASRPWSMNTEAF
abundance: many; len: 11; v_gene: TRBV2; CDR3aa: ASIRGRNTEAF
abundance: many; len: 14; v_gene: TRBV19; CDR3aa: ASSIQGYDDNSPLH
abundance: many; len: 11; v_gene: TRBV12-3/TRBV12-4; CDR3aa: ASTTGTPGGYT
abundance: .; len: 13; v_gene: TRBV5-1; CDR3aa: ASSPQSGVGETQY
abundance: many; len: 11; v_gene: TRBV10-3; CDR3aa: AISDLMNTEAF
abundance: .; len: 11; v_gene: TRBV12-3/TRBV12-4; CDR3aa: ASRPPGNSPLH
abundance: .; len: 13; v_gene: TRBV29-1; CDR3aa: SVEETGQANYGYT
abundance: .; len: 13; v_gene: TRBV7-9; CDR3aa: ASSAGITYGYEQY
abundance: .; len: 13; v_gene: TRBV19; CDR3aa: ASSIWLGGNYGYT
abundance: many; len: 14; v_gene: TRBV7-2; CDR3aa: ASEARRTGVGDEQY
abundance: .; len: 13; v_gene: TRBV19; CDR3aa: ASSMGRTVNQPQH
abundance: .; len: 13; v_gene: TRBV20-1; CDR3aa: SAWVGVGTLYEQY
abundance: few; len: 13; v_gene: TRBV9; CDR3aa: ASSVRDYGTGELF
abundance: .; len: 12; v_gene: TRBV7-8; CDR3aa: ASSPRTDGFTQY
abundance: .; len: 13; v_gene: TRBV14; CDR3aa: ASSHSSGGGETQY
abundance: .; len: 10; v_gene: TRBV12-3/TRBV12-4; CDR3aa: ASTPGRHEQY
abundance: .; len: 13; v_gene: TRBV2; CDR3aa: ASSHRDGRNSPLH
abundance: many; len: 12; v_gene: TRBV7-9; CDR3aa: ASSPWTAQETQY
abundance: few; len: 13; v_gene: TRBV7-9; CDR3aa: ASSHRDSIAYEQY
abundance: .; len: 14; v_gene: TRBV9; CDR3aa: ASSATQGAINEKLF
abundance: few; len: 12; v_gene: TRBV7-9; CDR3aa: ASSRYDTLYEQY
abundance: .; len: 10; v_gene: TRBV20-1; CDR3aa: SVGTSTDTQY
abundance: few; len: 15; v_gene: TRBV20-1; CDR3aa: SARGFAGTGTNYGYT
abundance: .; len: 13; v_gene: TRBV15; CDR3aa: ATSSPRGGANGYT
abundance: .; len: 15; v_gene: TRBV19; CDR3aa: ASSIGRVGRGGNTIY
abundance: few; len: 13; v_gene: TRBV4-3; CDR3aa: ASSQGDNRNTEAF
abundance: .; len: 12; v_gene: TRBV7-9; CDR3aa: ASRLGQGAKVQY
abundance: once; len: 13; v_gene: TRBV28; CDR3aa: ASSSGQLRAGELF
abundance: many; len: 12; v_gene: TRBV9; CDR3aa: ASSGRDRRTEAF
abundance: many; len: 12; v_gene: TRBV11-2; CDR3aa: ASSRDIGNQPQH
abundance: .; len: 12; v_gene: TRBV10-3; CDR3aa: AISESEGRTEAF
abundance: .; len: 14; v_gene: TRBV20-1; CDR3aa: SARDLQKTGYQPQH
abundance: many; len: 14; v_gene: TRBV12-3/TRBV12-4; CDR3aa: ASSFGGRIMNTEAF
abundance: .; len: 14; v_gene: TRBV7-3; CDR3aa: ASSQGGWGVGQPQH
abundance: once; len: 13; v_gene: TRBV5-4; CDR3aa: ASSLTGDHNYGYT
abundance: many; len: 14; v_gene: TRBV24-1; CDR3aa: ATSGPPGQGPYEQY
abundance: few; len: 16; v_gene: TRBV5-6; CDR3aa: ASSLFLLQGEGNQPQH
abundance: .; len: 10; v_gene: TRBV7-9; CDR3aa: ASSQRGSPLH
abundance: .; len: 13; v_gene: TRBV6-6; CDR3aa: ASSFTRKHSYEQY
abundance: many; len: 13; v_gene: TRBV9; CDR3aa: ASSPHTGQQETQY
abundance: few; len: 12; v_gene: TRBV19; CDR3aa: ASSMSLDIKTQY
abundance: few; len: 12; v_gene: TRBV10-3; CDR3aa: AISEDIVIETQY
abundance: many; len: 11; v_gene: TRBV7-9; CDR3aa: ASSLVGGNTIY
abundance: few; len: 11; v_gene: TRBV6-1; CDR3aa: AISEGADYGYT
abundance: .; len: 14; v_gene: TRBV24-1; CDR3aa: ATSETGTGLREAQY